These 26 T cell receptor beta chains came from one sample sequenced in a study of blood T cells in healthy people across ages. With a J-beta primer mix and a sample-barcoded 5' primer, a second PCR ran roughly 6 to 11 cycles. TCRdb used MiXCR to reprocess the 5' RACE reads, holding one entry per CDR3 protein. The table lists about 770,000 distinct CDR3 sequences, approximately 44% of them singletons. Sequenced sample: blood. The receptors come from a man in his 60s in good health.

J is TRBJ1-6 and V is TRBV30; weak D call: TRBD1 (6 bases). Trimming shortened V by 4 bases and J by 7 bases, and 14 bases separated the two germline ends. The CDR3 covers 14 residues. CDR1 and CDR2 (germline): GTSNPN, SVGIG (reference sequence). CDR3 DNA sequence: TGTGCCTGGAAAGGGCAGGGGTGGAATTCACCCCTCCACTTT. Translation: CAWKGQGWNSPLHF.

Regarding this clonotype: It may be a read error: a sequence one base away is much more abundant. The rearrangement uses TRBV3-1 and TRBJ2-7; D not certain. V lost 3 bases and J 3 bases, leaving 3 bases between the germline ends. The CDR3 has 11 residues. CDR1 and CDR2 (germline): LGHDT, YNNKEL (reference sequence). The CDR3 DNA reads TGTGCCAGCAGCCATGTCTACGAGCAGTACTTC. Its protein is CASSHVYEQYF.

The chain joins TRBV29-1 to TRBJ1-1; 7 nucleotides line up with TRBD1. J gave up 10 bases and V 4 bases, and 3 bases lay outside the gene matches. The CDR3 extends over 10 amino acids. Germline V gene data show CDR1 as SQVTM and CDR2 as ANQGSEA. The CDR3 DNA is TGCAGCGTTGTGCACAGGGGAGCTTTCTTT. This gives the protein CSVVHRGAFF.

This clonotype was recorded once. The chain recombines TRBV6-6 with TRBJ1-1, with 8 nucleotides matching TRBD1. The junction had 3 bases not matched to a gene; V was cut back by 7 bases and J by 5 bases. The CDR3 loop spans 12 amino acids. Germline V gene sequence: CDR1 MNHNY, CDR2 SVGAGI (reference sequence). The CDR3 sequence is CASNDRGTEAFF. CDR3 DNA: TGTGCCAGCAACGACAGGGGAACTGAAGCTTTCTTT.

A few counts support this clonotype. The chain carries TRBV4-3 and TRBJ2-5; D not certain. The CDR3 contains 15 residues. V lost 1 base to trimming and J lost 2 bases, with 11 bases between them. Germline loops: CDR1 LGHNA, CDR2 YSLEER. The CDR3 bases are TGCGCCAGCAGCCAAGGTACCCGATCTCAAGAGACCCAGTACTTC. It yields the protein CASSQGTRSQETQYF.

This chain links TRBV29-1 with TRBJ2-1; weak D call: TRBD2 (5 bases). Looked up from germline, CDR1 is SQVTM and CDR2 is ANQGSEA. With 7 bases removed from V and 2 bases from J, the gap between germline ends came to 15 bases. The CDR3 has 14 residues. Here the CDR3 reads CSAKGGHPYNEQFF. For the CDR3, the DNA is TGCAGCGCCAAAGGAGGCCATCCCTACAATGAGCAGTTCTTC.

The chain employs TRBV11-1 and TRBJ2-7; 7 nucleotides align to TRBD1. CDR3 size: 16 residues. Trimming took 5 bases from V and 0 from J; bases not matched to a gene: 10. Germline CDR1 SGHAT, CDR2 FQDESV (reference sequence). The CDR3 nucleotides read TGTGCCAGCAGCCCTGCCCCCAGGGGGAACTCCTACGAGCAGTACTTC. Translated: CASSPAPRGNSYEQYF.

The chain is built from TRBV5-1 and TRBJ2-5; 8 bases match TRBD2. There are 16 residues in the CDR3. V was pared by 0 bases and J by 3 bases, with 7 bases of the junction left unmatched. Germline V CDR1 and CDR2: SGHRS, YFSETQ. CDR3 DNA: TGCGCCAGCAGCTTGGATGGTAGCGGGGCCGAAGAGACCCAGTACTTC. Residues: CASSLDGSGAEETQYF.

The genes are TRBV5-1 and TRBJ1-2; possible D gene TRBD1, 5 bases. V was cut by 4 bases and J by 3 bases, with 13 bases left in between. The germline V gene has CDR1 SGHRS and CDR2 YFSETQ. CDR3 length: 14 residues. The CDR3 is CASSPRLGDYGYTF. CDR3 bases: TGCGCCAGCAGCCCTCGTCTGGGGGACTATGGCTACACCTTC.

The chain employs TRBV6-6 and TRBJ2-7, with D tentatively TRBD2 (6 bases). This CDR3 is built from 15 residues. Per the germline V gene, CDR1 is MNHNY and CDR2 is SVGAGI (reference sequence). V was pared by 5 bases and J by 10 bases, with 24 bases between. The CDR3 region is CASSPPWDLWRTQYF. DNA of the CDR3: TGTGCCAGCAGTCCCCCATGGGACTTATGGCGAACCCAGTACTTC.

The rearrangement joins TRBV21-1 to TRBJ2-5. TRBV21-1 is described as a pseudogene. CDR3 length: 15 amino acids. CDR3 DNA sequence: TGTGCCAGCAGCAAAGCGCATCGGGGCCAAGAGACCCAGTACTTC. Residues: CASSKAHRGQETQYF.

This clonotype was counted at least ten times. This chain joins TRBV6-6 and TRBJ2-5; D is possibly TRBD1 (5 bases). Between the trimmed V and J ends, which lost 0 bases and 5 bases, there was a span of 7 bases. Germline V CDR1 and CDR2: MNHNY, SVGAGI (reference sequence). This CDR3 has 13 residues. The CDR3 DNA is TGTGCCAGCAGTTACTCCCCAGGGGAGACCCAGTACTTC. It translates to CASSYSPGETQYF.

The chain joins TRBV7-2 to TRBJ2-7; tentative D call: TRBD2 (6 bases). The CDR3 contains 14 residues. Deletions cut 1 base from V and 10 bases from J, with 17 bases between. In germline, CDR1 is SGHTA, CDR2 FQGNSA. CDR3 sequence: CASSLELVGEAQYF. The DNA of the CDR3 is TGTGCCAGCAGCTTAGAACTAGTCGGGGAGGCCCAGTACTTC.

This clonotype has a handful of counts. The rearrangement links TRBV12-3 or TRBV12-4 to TRBJ1-5, with a weak D call TRBD1 (5 bases). CDR3 length: 15 residues. Trimming left V 5 bases short and J 1 base short, with 12 bases between. This CDR3 reads CASSRTRGSNQPQHF. The CDR3 nucleotides are TGTGCCAGCAGTCGGACACGCGGGAGCAATCAGCCCCAGCATTTT.

The V gene is TRBV7-9, the J gene TRBJ2-5; D unclear. The J call may be wrong; the DNA end is better matched by TRBJ2-7. CDR3 length: 12 residues. Germline-derived CDR1 and CDR2 are SEHNR and FQNEAQ (reference sequence). The chain's CDR3 is CASSERIYEQYF. In DNA, the CDR3 is TGTGCCAGCAGCGAAAGAATCTACGAGCAGTACTTC.

The gene calls are TRBV10-2 and TRBJ2-1; 13 nucleotides agree with TRBD2. The CDR3 contains 19 residues. Trimming removed 6 bases from V and 2 bases from J; junction bases left unmatched: 13. CDR1 and CDR2 from the germline V gene are WSHSY and SAAADI. The CDR3 bases are TGCGCCAGCAGGTCCCCCAATAGGACTAGCGGGGGAACCTACAATGAGCAGTTCTTC. This codes for CASRSPNRTSGGTYNEQFF.

This clonotype was observed a few times. The CDR3 spells CASSPGWSNQPQHF. The CDR3 DNA reads as TGTGCCAGCAGTCCGGGATGGAGCAATCAGCCCCAGCATTTT. V usage is TRBV12-3 or TRBV12-4 and J usage is TRBJ1-5; D is undetermined. The CDR3 is 14 residues long. The V end was cut by 5 bases, the J end by 1 base, with 9 bases between.

A few counts support this clonotype. The gene calls are TRBV28 and TRBJ1-2, with a tentative D call TRBD1 (5 bases). Trimming cost V 2 bases and J 8 bases, with 12 bases left between them. Germline V gives CDR1 MDHEN, CDR2 SYDVKM. The CDR3 is 13 residues long. The CDR3 nucleotides read TGTGCCAGCAGTTTAAACCAGGGACTCGGCTACACCTTC. Residues: CASSLNQGLGYTF.

The V gene is TRBV13, the J gene TRBJ2-5, with D perhaps matching TRBD1 (6 bases). Per germline, CDR1 PRHDT and CDR2 FYEKMQ (reference sequence). V was pared by 6 bases and J by 11 bases, with 16 bases between. This CDR3 is 12 amino acids long. CDR3 amino acids: CASSAGEREQYF. CDR3 nucleotide sequence: TGTGCCAGCAGTGCAGGGGAAAGGGAGCAGTACTTC.

The CDR3, as DNA: TGTGCCAGCAGCTTAGTGCAGGCAGAGAATGAAAAACTGTTTTTT. Protein: CASSLVQAENEKLFF. The J gene is TRBJ1-4, the V gene TRBV11-1, with D unresolved. This CDR3 is built from 15 residues. CDR1 is SGHAT, CDR2 FQDESV, per germline (reference sequence). The ends were cut back, 1 base at V and 5 bases at J, with 11 bases in the middle.

The V and J genes are TRBV4-3 and TRBJ2-1, with 7 nucleotides matching TRBD2. Germline CDR1 reads LGHNA; CDR2 reads YSLEER. After removal of 0 bases from V and 3 bases from J, the junction contained 11 bases not matched to a gene. The CDR3 sequence is 18 residues long. CDR3 amino acids: CASSQDPPGTNGYNEQFF. In DNA form, the CDR3 reads TGCGCCAGCAGCCAAGATCCCCCCGGGACTAACGGCTACAATGAGCAGTTCTTC.

The chain joins TRBV7-2 to TRBJ2-7; perhaps D is TRBD1 or TRBD2 (5 bases each). V lost 1 base, J lost 2 bases, and 12 bases lay in between. The CDR3 is made up of 15 amino acids. Per germline, CDR1 SGHTA and CDR2 FQGNSA. CDR3 coding DNA: TGTGCCAGCAGCTTAGGCGGAGCGGACACCTACGAGCAGTACTTC. This sequence encodes CASSLGGADTYEQYF.

This clonotype appeared a few times. J is TRBJ2-5 and V is TRBV7-2; 8 bases align to TRBD2. This CDR3 has 16 residues. V gave up 5 bases and J gave up 4 bases; unmatched junction bases: 12. The germline gives CDR1 SGHTA, CDR2 FQGNSA. CDR3 nucleotide sequence: TGTGCCAGCAGCGCCGGGAGGGGTCCACCATCAGAGACCCAGTACTTC. This codes for CASSAGRGPPSETQYF. The variable domain in full, with the rest retrieved from reference TRBV7-2 and TRBJ2-5, is GAGVSQSPSNKVTEKGKDVELRCDPISGHTALYWYRQSLGQGLEFLIYFQGNSAPDKSGLPSDRFSAERTGGSVSTLTIQRTQQEDSAVYLCASSAGRGPPSETQYFGPGTRLLVL.

There are a few counts of this clonotype. The chain employs TRBV28 and TRBJ2-7; 7 bases are shared with TRBD2. The CDR3 is 16 amino acids. CDR1 and CDR2 (germline): MDHEN, SYDVKM. The V segment lost 5 bases and the J segment 2 bases; nucleotides outside the gene matches: 12. The DNA of the CDR3 is TGTGCCAGCAGTATTTGGTCCGCTCGGGGGGCCTACGAGCAGTACTTC. Protein: CASSIWSARGAYEQYF.

The chain combines TRBV7-2 with TRBJ2-1; no clear D. The CDR3 runs 12 residues. Deletions cut 5 bases from V and 8 bases from J, with 10 bases between. Germline lookup yields CDR1 SGHTA and CDR2 FQGNSA. The CDR3 reads CASSTYADEQFF. The CDR3 nucleotides read TGTGCCAGCAGCACTTATGCGGATGAGCAGTTCTTC. The entire variable domain, with the rest obtained from reference TRBV7-2 and TRBJ2-1, is as follows: GAGVSQSPSNKVTEKGKDVELRCDPISGHTALYWYRQSLGQGLEFLIYFQGNSAPDKSGLPSDRFSAERTGGSVSTLTIQRTQQEDSAVYLCASSTYADEQFFGPGTRLTVL.

The chain has TRBV7-2 and TRBJ2-1; 8 bases align to TRBD2. V was pared by 5 bases and J by 9 bases, with 9 bases of the junction left unmatched. Germline CDR1 reads SGHTA; CDR2 reads FQGNSA. This CDR3 has 14 amino acids. The chain's CDR3 is CASSAGGGPVEQFF. The CDR3, as DNA: TGTGCCAGCAGCGCGGGGGGCGGGCCGGTTGAGCAGTTCTTC.